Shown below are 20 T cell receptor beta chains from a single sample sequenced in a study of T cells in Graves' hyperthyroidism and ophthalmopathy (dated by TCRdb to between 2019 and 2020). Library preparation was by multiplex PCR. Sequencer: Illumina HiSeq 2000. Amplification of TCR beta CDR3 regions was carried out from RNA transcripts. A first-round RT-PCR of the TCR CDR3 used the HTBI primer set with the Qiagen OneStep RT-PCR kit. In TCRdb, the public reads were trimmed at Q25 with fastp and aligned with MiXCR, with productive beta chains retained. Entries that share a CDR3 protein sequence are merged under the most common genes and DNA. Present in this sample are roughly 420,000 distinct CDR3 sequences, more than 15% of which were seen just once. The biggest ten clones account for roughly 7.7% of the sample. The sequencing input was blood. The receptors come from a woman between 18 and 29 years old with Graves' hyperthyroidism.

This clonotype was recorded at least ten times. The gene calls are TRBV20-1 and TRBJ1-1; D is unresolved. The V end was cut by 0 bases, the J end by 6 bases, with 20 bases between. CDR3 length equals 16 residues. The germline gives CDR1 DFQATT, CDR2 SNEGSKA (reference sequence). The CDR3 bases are TGCAGTGCTAGAGAAGTCGAGGGTTGGGCCGCGTCTGAAGCTTTCTTT. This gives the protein CSAREVEGWAASEAFF.

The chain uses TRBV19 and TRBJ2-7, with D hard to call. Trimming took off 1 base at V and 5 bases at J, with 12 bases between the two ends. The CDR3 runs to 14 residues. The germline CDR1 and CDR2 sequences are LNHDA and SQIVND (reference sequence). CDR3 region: CASSIGLRSDEQYF. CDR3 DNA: TGTGCCAGTAGTATAGGCCTAAGGTCGGACGAGCAGTACTTC.

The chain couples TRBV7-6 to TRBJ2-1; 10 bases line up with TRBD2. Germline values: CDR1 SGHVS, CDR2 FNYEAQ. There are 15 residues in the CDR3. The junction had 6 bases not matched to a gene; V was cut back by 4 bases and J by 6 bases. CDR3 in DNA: TGTGCCAGCAGCTCAGCGGGAGGGCCGATCAATGAGCAGTTCTTC. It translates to CASSSAGGPINEQFF. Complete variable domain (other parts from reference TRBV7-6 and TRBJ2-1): GAGVSQSPRYKVTKRGQDVALRCDPISGHVSLYWYRQALGQGPEFLTYFNYEAQQDKSGLPNDRFSAERPEGSISTLTIQRTEQRDSAMYRCASSSAGGPINEQFFGPGTRLTVL.

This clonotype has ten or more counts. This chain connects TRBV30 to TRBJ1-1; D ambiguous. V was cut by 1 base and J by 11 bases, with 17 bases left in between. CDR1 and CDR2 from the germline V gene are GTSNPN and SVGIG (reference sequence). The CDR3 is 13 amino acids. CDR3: CAWSDSRTGVAFF. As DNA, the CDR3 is TGTGCCTGGAGTGATTCCCGAACCGGGGTGGCTTTCTTT.

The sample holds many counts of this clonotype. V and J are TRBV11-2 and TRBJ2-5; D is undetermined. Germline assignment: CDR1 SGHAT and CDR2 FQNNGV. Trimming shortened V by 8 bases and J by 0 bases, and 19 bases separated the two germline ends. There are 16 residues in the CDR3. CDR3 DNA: TGTGCCAGCTTTAGATGGGGTAATCGGTACCAAGAGACCCAGTACTTC. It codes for CASFRWGNRYQETQYF.

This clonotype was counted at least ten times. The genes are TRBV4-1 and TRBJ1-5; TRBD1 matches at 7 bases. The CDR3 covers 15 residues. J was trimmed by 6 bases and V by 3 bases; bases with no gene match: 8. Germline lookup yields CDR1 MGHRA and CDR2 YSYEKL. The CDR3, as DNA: TGCGCCAGCAGCCATGAAGACAGGGAAGGTCAGCCCCAGCATTTT. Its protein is CASSHEDREGQPQHF.

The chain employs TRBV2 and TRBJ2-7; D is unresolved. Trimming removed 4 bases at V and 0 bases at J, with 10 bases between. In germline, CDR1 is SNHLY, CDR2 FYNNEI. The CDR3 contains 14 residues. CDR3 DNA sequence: TGTGCCAGCAGTGGGCCTTACAGCTCCTACGAGCAGTACTTC. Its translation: CASSGPYSSYEQYF.

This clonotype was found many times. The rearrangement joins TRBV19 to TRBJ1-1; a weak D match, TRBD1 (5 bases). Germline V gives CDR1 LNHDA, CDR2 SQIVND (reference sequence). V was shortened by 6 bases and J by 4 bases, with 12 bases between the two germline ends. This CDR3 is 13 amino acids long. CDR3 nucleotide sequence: TGTGCCAGTAGAGGCGGGGGTGGCACTGAAGCTTTCTTT. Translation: CASRGGGGTEAFF.

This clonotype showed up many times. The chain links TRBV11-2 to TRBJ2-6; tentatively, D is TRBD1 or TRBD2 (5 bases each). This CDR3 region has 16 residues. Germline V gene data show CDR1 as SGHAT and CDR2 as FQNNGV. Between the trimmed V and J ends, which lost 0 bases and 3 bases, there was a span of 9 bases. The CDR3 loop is CASSLDARGGANVLTF. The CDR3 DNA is TGTGCCAGCAGCTTAGACGCGAGGGGTGGGGCCAACGTCCTGACTTTC.

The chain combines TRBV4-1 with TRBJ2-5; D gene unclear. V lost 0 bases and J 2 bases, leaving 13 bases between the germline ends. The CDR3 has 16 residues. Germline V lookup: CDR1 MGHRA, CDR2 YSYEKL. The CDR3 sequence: CASSQERSGMQETQYF. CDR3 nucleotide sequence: TGCGCCAGCAGCCAAGAGAGGTCTGGAATGCAAGAGACCCAGTACTTC.

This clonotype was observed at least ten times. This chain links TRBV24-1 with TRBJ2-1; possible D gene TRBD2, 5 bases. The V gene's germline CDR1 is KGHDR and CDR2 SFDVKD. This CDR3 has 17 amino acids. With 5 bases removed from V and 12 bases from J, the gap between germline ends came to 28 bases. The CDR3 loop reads CATSAPLSAETLFGQFF. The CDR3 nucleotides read TGTGCCACCAGTGCACCTCTTAGCGCCGAGACCCTTTTCGGGCAGTTCTTC.

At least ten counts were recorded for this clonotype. DNA of the CDR3: TGTGCCAGCAGTTACCTCCCGGGCGGGGTGCGTTCCTACGAGCAGTACTTC. Translation: CASSYLPGGVRSYEQYF. V usage is TRBV6-2 or TRBV6-3 and J usage is TRBJ2-7; possible D gene TRBD2, 6 bases. The germline V gene encodes CDR1 MNHEY and CDR2 SVGEGT. The CDR3 spans 17 residues. V lost 2 bases and J 1 base, leaving 18 bases between the germline ends.

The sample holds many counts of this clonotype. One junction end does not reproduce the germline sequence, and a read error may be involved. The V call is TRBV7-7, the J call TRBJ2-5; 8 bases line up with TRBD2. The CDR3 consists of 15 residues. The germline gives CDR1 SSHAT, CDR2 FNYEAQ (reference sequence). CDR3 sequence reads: CASSLRTSSPETQYF. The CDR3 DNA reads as TGTGCTAGCAGCTTAAGGACTAGCTCTCCAGAGACCCAGTACTTC. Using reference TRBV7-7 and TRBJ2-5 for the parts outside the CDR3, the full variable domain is GAGVSQSPRYKVTKRGQDVTLRCDPISSHATLYWYQQALGQGPEFLTYFNYEAQPDKSGLPSDRFSAERPEGSISTLTIQRTEQRDSAMYRCASSLRTSSPETQYFGPGTRLLVL.

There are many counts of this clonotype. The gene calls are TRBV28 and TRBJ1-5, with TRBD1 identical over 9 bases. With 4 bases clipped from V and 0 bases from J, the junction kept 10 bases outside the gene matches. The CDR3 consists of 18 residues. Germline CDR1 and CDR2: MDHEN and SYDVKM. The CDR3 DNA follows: TGTGCCAGCAGTTCAGGGACAGGGTTACCCTATAGCAATCAGCCCCAGCATTTT. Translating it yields CASSSGTGLPYSNQPQHF. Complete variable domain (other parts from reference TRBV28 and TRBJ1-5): DVKVTQSSRYLVKRTGEKVFLECVQDMDHENMFWYRQDPGLGLRLIYFSYDVKMKEKGDIPEGYSVSREKKERFSLILESASTNQTSMYLCASSSGTGLPYSNQPQHFGDGTRLSIL.

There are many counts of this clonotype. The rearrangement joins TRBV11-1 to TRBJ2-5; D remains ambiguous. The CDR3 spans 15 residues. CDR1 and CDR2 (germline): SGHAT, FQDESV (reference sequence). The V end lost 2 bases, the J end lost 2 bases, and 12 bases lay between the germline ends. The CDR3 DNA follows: TGTGCCAGCAGCTTATCGGCCGGGTGGCAAGAGACCCAGTACTTC. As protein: CASSLSAGWQETQYF.

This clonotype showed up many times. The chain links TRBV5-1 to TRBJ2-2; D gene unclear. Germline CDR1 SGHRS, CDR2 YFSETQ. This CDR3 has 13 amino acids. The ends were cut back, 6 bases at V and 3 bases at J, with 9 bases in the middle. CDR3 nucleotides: TGCGCCAGCAACGAGGTTTACACCGGGGAGCTGTTTTTT. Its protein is CASNEVYTGELFF.

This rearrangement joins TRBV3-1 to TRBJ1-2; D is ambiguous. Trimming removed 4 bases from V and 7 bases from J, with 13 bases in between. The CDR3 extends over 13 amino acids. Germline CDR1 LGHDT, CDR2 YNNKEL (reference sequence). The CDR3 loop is CASSPEPNSGYTF. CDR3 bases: TGTGCCAGCAGCCCCGAACCAAATAGTGGCTACACCTTC.

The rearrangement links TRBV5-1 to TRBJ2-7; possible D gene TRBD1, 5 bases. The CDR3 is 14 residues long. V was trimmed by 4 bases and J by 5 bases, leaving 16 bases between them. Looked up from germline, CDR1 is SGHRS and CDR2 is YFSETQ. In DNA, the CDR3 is TGCGCCAGCAGCCTCCGACAGCACGAGGACGAGCAGTACTTC. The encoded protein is CASSLRQHEDEQYF.

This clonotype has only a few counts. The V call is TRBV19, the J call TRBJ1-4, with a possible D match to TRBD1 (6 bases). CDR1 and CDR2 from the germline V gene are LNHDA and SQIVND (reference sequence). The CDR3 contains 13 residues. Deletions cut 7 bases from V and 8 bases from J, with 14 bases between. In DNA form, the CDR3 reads TGTGCCAGTATGGGACAAAGGAGGGAAAAACTGTTTTTT. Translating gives CASMGQRREKLFF.

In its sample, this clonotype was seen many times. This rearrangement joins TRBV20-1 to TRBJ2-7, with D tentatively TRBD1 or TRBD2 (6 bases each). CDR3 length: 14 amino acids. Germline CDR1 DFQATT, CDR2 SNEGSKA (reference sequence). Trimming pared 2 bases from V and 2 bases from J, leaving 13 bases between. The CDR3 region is CSARRGERTYEQYF. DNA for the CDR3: TGCAGTGCTAGAAGGGGGGAGCGGACCTACGAGCAGTACTTC.